The 19 T cell receptor beta chains listed next were all sequenced from one sample in a study of CD8+ T cells in alopecia areata (dated by TCRdb to the late 2010s). Receptors were amplified or captured by the immunoSEQ multiplex PCR assay. RNA was extracted from all samples and reverse transcribed into cDNA, which served as template for TCR sequencing. TCRdb re-hosts the immuneACCESS table, in-frame sequences only. Its copies lack some clones; in the studies checked, an unresolved V gene accounts for under half of them, and the cause for the rest is not known. The sample profile shows over 3,500 clones; 68% of them were found once. The top ten hold about 20% of the sample. The sequenced sample consisted of skin. Every receptor here comes from a human donor in good health.

The chain is built from TRBV5-5 and TRBJ1-3; D remains ambiguous. The germline gives CDR1 SGHKS, CDR2 YYEKEE (reference sequence). Trimming took off 6 bases at V and 4 bases at J, with 8 bases between the two ends. This CDR3 spans 12 amino acids. CDR3 region: CASTAEGNTIYF. CDR3 coding DNA: TGTGCCAGCACGGCAGAAGGAAACACCATATATTTT. Together with reference TRBV5-5 and TRBJ1-3, the CDR3 gives the full variable domain: DAGVTQSPTHLIKTRGQQVTLRCSPISGHKSVSWYQQVLGQGPQFIFQYYEKEERGRGNFPDRFSARQFPNYSSELNVNALLLGDSALYLCASTAEGNTIYFGEGSWLTVV.

CDR3 sequence reads: CASSPLGNEQFF. CDR3 bases: TGCGCCAGCAGCCCGCTCGGGAATGAGCAGTTCTTC. The chain combines TRBV4-1 with TRBJ2-1; D ambiguous. This CDR3 region has 12 residues. Germline CDR1 is MGHRA and CDR2 is YSYEKL. V lost 4 bases to trimming and J lost 7 bases, with 8 bases between them.

This clone is large within its sample. The chain uses TRBV6-1 and TRBJ2-6, with D perhaps matching TRBD1 (6 bases). The V gene lost 2 bases and the J gene lost 0 bases, with 17 bases spanning the gap. From germline, CDR1 is MNHNS and CDR2 SASEGT. There are 19 residues in the CDR3. CDR3 sequence reads: CASSERGPGTSSGANVLTF. CDR3 DNA: TGTGCCAGCAGTGAAAGGGGCCCCGGGACAAGCTCTGGGGCCAACGTCCTGACTTTC.

This rearrangement joins TRBV29-1 to TRBJ2-2; 13 nucleotides agree with TRBD2. CDR1 is SQVTM and CDR2 is ANQGSEA in the germline V gene. Trimming took 6 bases from V and 1 from J; bases not matched to a gene: 8. CDR3 length: 17 amino acids. The CDR3 DNA reads TGCAGCGTCCTCGGACTAGCGGGAGACGGGAACACCGGGGAGCTGTTTTTT. It is translated as CSVLGLAGDGNTGELFF.

This rearrangement joins TRBV30 to TRBJ2-5; D remains unclear. CDR3 size: 10 residues. In germline, CDR1 is GTSNPN, CDR2 SVGIG (reference sequence). V was trimmed by 4 bases and J by 3 bases, leaving 3 bases between them. This CDR3 reads CAWMEETQYF. DNA for the CDR3: TGTGCCTGGATGGAAGAGACCCAGTACTTC.

Worth noting for this clone: This sample includes further DNA sequences coding for the same CDR3. The rearrangement links TRBV6-5 to TRBJ2-5, with D perhaps TRBD2 (6 bases). Trimming stripped 4 bases from V and 5 bases from J, with 20 bases between. Germline CDR1 reads MNHEY; CDR2 reads SVGAGI. The CDR3 covers 16 residues. CDR3 in amino acids: CASSSGPWGVGETQYF. CDR3 in DNA: TGTGCCAGCAGTTCCGGACCGTGGGGGGTGGGGGAGACCCAGTACTTC.

The CDR3 loop reads CASSEWGTEQFF. The CDR3 coding sequence is TGCGCCAGCAGTGAGTGGGGTACTGAGCAGTTCTTC. The chain combines TRBV10-1 with TRBJ2-1; D not resolved. This CDR3 has 12 residues. Trimming shortened V by 1 base and J by 9 bases, and 7 bases separated the two germline ends. Germline lookup yields CDR1 WNHNN and CDR2 SYGVQD (reference sequence).

Concerning this clone itself: Other DNA sequences in this sample translate to the same CDR3. V usage is TRBV5-4 and J usage is TRBJ2-3, with 7 bases identical to TRBD2. J lost 6 bases, V lost 0 bases, and 1 base had no gene match. Germline V gene sequence: CDR1 SGHNT, CDR2 YYREEE (reference sequence). The CDR3 extends over 13 amino acids. This CDR3 is CASSLGGSDTQYF. The CDR3 DNA is TGTGCCAGCAGCTTGGGCGGGAGCGATACGCAGTATTTT.

This rearrangement joins TRBV7-9 to TRBJ2-1; D is possibly TRBD1 or TRBD2 (5 bases each). Between the trimmed V and J ends, which lost 5 bases and 6 bases, there was a span of 11 bases. The CDR3 is made up of 13 amino acids. Germline-derived CDR1 and CDR2 are SEHNR and FQNEAQ (reference sequence). CDR3 bases: TGTGCCAGCAGCCCACGAGGGGTCAATGAGCAGTTCTTC. Protein sequence: CASSPRGVNEQFF.

The V call is TRBV7-2, the J call TRBJ2-7; TRBD1 aligns across 9 bases. V dropped 4 bases and J dropped 4; count of bases not matched to a gene: 5. The CDR3 consists of 14 residues. CDR1 is SGHTA and CDR2 is FQGNSA in the germline V gene. CDR3 region: CASSSGQGRYEQYF. In DNA, the CDR3 is TGTGCCAGCAGCTCTGGACAGGGGAGATACGAGCAGTACTTC.

The chain recombines TRBV19 with TRBJ2-2; D is undetermined. CDR1 is LNHDA, CDR2 SQIVND, per germline (reference sequence). Trimming cost V 5 bases and J 7 bases, with 8 bases left between them. CDR3 length: 12 residues. The chain's CDR3 is CASSAYFGELFF. As DNA, the CDR3 is TGTGCCAGTAGTGCGTATTTCGGGGAGCTGTTTTTT.

The CDR3 protein is CASSLRSSGGSSYNEQFF. The CDR3 DNA reads TGTGCCAGCAGCTTAAGGTCTAGCGGGGGTAGCTCCTACAATGAGCAGTTCTTC. The V and J genes are TRBV7-6 and TRBJ2-1; 10 bases match TRBD2. Losses at the gene ends were 2 bases for V and 0 bases for J; bases not matched to a gene: 7. Germline V gene lookup returns CDR1 SGHVS and CDR2 FNYEAQ. This CDR3 has 18 residues.

V is TRBV7-2 and J is TRBJ2-3, with TRBD2 identical over 8 bases. Germline-derived CDR1 and CDR2 are SGHTA and FQGNSA. V lost 0 bases and J lost 1; bases outside the gene matches: 0. The CDR3 spans 15 residues. CDR3 amino acids: CASSLASGGTDTQYF. The CDR3 DNA reads as TGTGCCAGCAGCTTAGCTAGCGGGGGCACAGATACGCAGTATTTT.

This chain links TRBV23-1 with TRBJ1-1; TRBD1 aligns across 10 bases. TRBV23-1 is filed as an ORF, its function uncertain. This CDR3 is built from 17 residues. J was trimmed by 3 bases and V by 5 bases; bases with no gene match: 12. CDR3: CASSNTRRDRGYTEAFF. The CDR3 nucleotides are TGCGCCAGCAGTAACACCCGCCGGGACAGGGGATACACTGAAGCTTTCTTT.

The rearrangement joins TRBV11-1 to TRBJ2-7, with D unresolved. Trimming removed 3 bases at V and 3 bases at J, with 9 bases between. The CDR3 is 13 residues long. Germline V CDR1 and CDR2: SGHAT, FQDESV (reference sequence). The CDR3 region has the DNA TGTGCCAGCAGCTTTTTGTGGGGCTACGAGCAGTACTTC. It is translated as CASSFLWGYEQYF.

The chain carries TRBV18 and TRBJ2-7; 8 nucleotides align to TRBD1. V was pared by 5 bases and J by 0 bases, with 6 bases of the junction left unmatched. The germline V gene encodes CDR1 KGHSH and CDR2 LQKENI. This CDR3 is 15 amino acids long. The CDR3 protein is CASSVDRVFSYEQYF. CDR3 nucleotides: TGTGCCAGCTCAGTGGACAGGGTATTCTCCTACGAGCAGTACTTC. The entire variable domain, with the rest obtained from reference TRBV18 and TRBJ2-7, is as follows: NAGVMQNPRHLVRRRGQEARLRCSPMKGHSHVYWYRQLPEEGLKFMVYLQKENIIDESGMPKERFSAEFPKEGPSILRIQQVVRGDSAAYFCASSVDRVFSYEQYFGPGTRLTVT.

The chain is built from TRBV7-9 and TRBJ2-5; D is possibly TRBD1 (6 bases). CDR1 and CDR2 (germline): SEHNR, FQNEAQ (reference sequence). The CDR3 is 13 amino acids. V was clipped by 4 bases and J by 5 bases, with 11 bases between them. This CDR3 reads CASSSRGPETQYF. In DNA form, the CDR3 reads TGTGCCAGCAGCTCCAGGGGACCCGAGACCCAGTACTTC. The variable domain in full, with the rest retrieved from reference TRBV7-9 and TRBJ2-5, is DTGVSQNPRHKITKRGQNVTFRCDPISEHNRLYWYRQTLGQGPEFLTYFQNEAQLEKSRLLSDRFSAERPKGSFSTLEIQRTEQGDSAMYLCASSSRGPETQYFGPGTRLLVL.

The CDR3 region is CASSLSDPRGDQPQHF. The CDR3 coding sequence is TGTGCCAGCAGTTTATCAGACCCCAGGGGTGATCAGCCCCAGCATTTT. The V call is TRBV27, the J call TRBJ1-5, with D possibly being TRBD1 (6 bases). This CDR3 has 16 amino acids. CDR1 MNHEY and CDR2 SMNVEV come from the germline V gene (reference sequence). V lost 0 bases, J lost 5 bases, and 14 bases lay in between.

The CDR3 here is CASSSDPRDGDNEQFF. CDR3 in DNA: TGTGCCAGCAGCTCCGACCCCCGGGACGGGGACAATGAGCAGTTCTTC. The J gene is TRBJ2-1, the V gene TRBV13; D is possibly TRBD1 or TRBD2 (5 bases each). Germline CDR1 reads PRHDT; CDR2 reads FYEKMQ (reference sequence). The CDR3 runs to 16 residues. Trimming shortened V by 4 bases and J by 5 bases, and 18 bases separated the two germline ends.